This T cell receptor (beta chain) stems from a study of CD8+CD57+ T cells in acquired aplastic anemia. The wider study: The sorted CD4+ and CD8+ cells yielded an average approximately 3.2 ug of DNA. Average CD4+ read depth in healthy donors was roughly 10 million reads. Study-wide results and caveats: There were approximately 27 CD8+ CDR3 sequences that occurred in both patients and controls.

Genomic DNA acted as the template from which TCR beta VDJ combination and CDR3 sequence profiling were carried out. From the reads, TCRdb called clonotypes with MiXCR, one entry per CDR3 protein. Altogether some 64,000 distinct CDR3 sequences are present, 55% being singletons, with the ten largest covering over 2%. This clonotype was found many times. Its cognate antigen is unknown. A much larger clone differs from this one at a single base, so this may be a read error. No conserved phenylalanine or tryptophan is present at the end of the CDR3, so a read error is the likely explanation. V lost 2 bases to trimming and J lost 3 bases, with 10 bases between them. Germline loops: CDR1 SNHLY, CDR2 FYNNEI. The CDR3 length is 14 residues.

Sequencing was performed on sorted CD4+, CD8+, or CD8+CD57+ T cells (not recorded which) from PBMCs. This chain links TRBV2 with TRBJ1-2; D remains unclear. This TCR came from a human donor in good health, serving as a control. The CDR3 reads CASSEFPADYGYTL. The CDR3 coding sequence is TGTGCCAGCAGTGAATTTCCGGCTGACTATGGCTACACCCTC.